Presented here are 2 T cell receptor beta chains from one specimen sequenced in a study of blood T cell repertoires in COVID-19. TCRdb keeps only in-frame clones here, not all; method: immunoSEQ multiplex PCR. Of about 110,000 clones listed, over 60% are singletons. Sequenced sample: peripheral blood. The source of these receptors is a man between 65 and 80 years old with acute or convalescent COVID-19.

The CDR3 loop reads CASSIGGATEAFF. The CDR3 coding sequence is TGTGCCAGTAGTATCGGAGGAGCGACTGAAGCTTTCTTT. V and J are TRBV19 and TRBJ1-1; no clear D gene. Trimming removed 3 bases from V and 5 bases from J, with 10 bases in between. Germline V gene data show CDR1 as LNHDA and CDR2 as SQIVND (reference sequence). The CDR3 is 13 residues long.

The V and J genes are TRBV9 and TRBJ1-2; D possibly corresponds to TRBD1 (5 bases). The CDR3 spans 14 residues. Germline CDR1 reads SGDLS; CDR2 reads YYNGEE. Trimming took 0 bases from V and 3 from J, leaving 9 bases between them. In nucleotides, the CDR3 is TGTGCCAGCAGCGTAGTTGTACAGGACTATGGCTACACCTTC. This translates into CASSVVVQDYGYTF.